These 7 T cell receptor beta chains came from one sample sequenced in a study of shared clonotypes between healthy human individuals. Profiled with immunoSEQ multiplex PCR; TCRdb holds only in-frame clones, not every one. The sample lists 1.5 million to 1.9 million clones; roughly 98% were seen once. Sequencing input: naive CD4+ T cells sorted from blood. Subset reported: CD45RA+ positively selected. Receptors originate from a man younger than 40 in good health.

V is TRBV18 and J is TRBJ1-5; no reliable D call. This CDR3 is 14 amino acids long. V shed 2 bases and J shed 7 bases, with 12 bases lying between them. The V gene's germline CDR1 is KGHSH and CDR2 LQKENI. This CDR3 is CASSPSASGQPQHF. The CDR3 region has the DNA TGTGCCAGCTCACCATCGGCCAGTGGGCAGCCCCAGCATTTT.

This clone was picked up one time. The chain links TRBV7-9 to TRBJ2-7; TRBD2 matches at 13 bases. The CDR3 has 15 residues. The germline gives CDR1 SEHNR, CDR2 FQNEAQ (reference sequence). V trimming: 4 bases; J trimming: 5 bases; junction bases outside the gene matches: 5. The CDR3 is CASSSGLAGPDEQYF. The CDR3 DNA sequence: TGTGCCAGCAGCTCGGGACTAGCGGGACCGGACGAGCAGTACTTC.

J is TRBJ1-2 and V is TRBV28, with D hard to call. Trimming took 4 bases from V and 1 from J, leaving 4 bases between them. The germline CDR1 and CDR2 sequences are MDHEN and SYDVKM. This CDR3 spans 12 amino acids. This CDR3 is CASSWDNYGYTF. The CDR3 DNA reads as TGTGCCAGCAGTTGGGATAACTATGGCTACACCTTC.

CDR3 DNA sequence: TGTGCCAGCAGTTTTCTCCGGGGCGGCTTTGGTGAGCAGTTCTTC. Protein sequence: CASSFLRGGFGEQFF. The V and J genes are TRBV27 and TRBJ2-1, with D perhaps matching TRBD1 or TRBD2 (5 bases each). The CDR3 is 15 amino acids. CDR1 and CDR2 from the germline V gene are MNHEY and SMNVEV (reference sequence). Trimming stripped 3 bases from V and 9 bases from J, with 18 bases between.

V is TRBV10-3 and J is TRBJ2-3; 12 bases match TRBD2. The CDR3 has 14 amino acids. The ends lost 11 bases at V and 5 bases at J; junction bases unmatched: 8. The V gene's germline CDR1 is ENHRY and CDR2 SYGVKD. The CDR3 sequence is CAGRSGLAGDTQYF. DNA of the CDR3: TGTGCCGGCCGCTCGGGACTAGCGGGAGATACGCAGTATTTT.

The rearrangement links TRBV9 to TRBJ1-1; 7 nucleotides line up with TRBD1. Germline CDR1 reads SGDLS; CDR2 reads YYNGEE. With V trimmed by 3 bases and J by 1 base, 3 bases remained unmatched. The CDR3 extends over 14 amino acids. The CDR3 nucleotides read TGTGCCAGCAGCGAGAGACAGGGGAACACTGAAGCTTTCTTT. Translating gives CASSERQGNTEAFF. The entire variable domain, with the rest obtained from reference TRBV9 and TRBJ1-1, is as follows: DSGVTQTPKHLITATGQRVTLRCSPRSGDLSVYWYQQSLDQGLQFLIQYYNGEERAKGNILERFSAQQFPDLHSELNLSSLELGDSALYFCASSERQGNTEAFFGQGTRLTVV.

The V and J genes are TRBV15 and TRBJ2-1; the D is unclear. The CDR3 sequence is 14 residues long. V lost 5 bases and J lost 6, with 14 bases in between. In germline, CDR1 is LNHNV, CDR2 YYDKDF (reference sequence). The CDR3 is CATSARTPANEQFF. The CDR3 DNA is TGTGCCACCAGCGCCCGGACCCCCGCCAATGAGCAGTTCTTC.